Listed below are T cell receptor beta chains from one sample, sequenced in a study of blood T cell repertoires in COVID-19. Method: immunoSEQ multiplex PCR; TCRdb's copy keeps in-frame clones and lacks some. The sample has about 39,000 clones; roughly 90% are singletons. Sequenced input: peripheral blood. The receptors were gathered from a man aged 50 to 60 with active COVID-19. CDR3s include the opening cysteine and the closing phenylalanine or tryptophan. Fields, in order: clone size, J gene, V gene, D gene, CDR3 DNA, CDR3 protein. D genes are given only for firm matches. Some rows mark clone size as missing; the rest say once, few, many or name a class of expanded clone.

abundance: -; j_gene: TRBJ1-5; v_gene: TRBV6-2/TRBV6-3; d_gene: -; CDR3nt: TGTGCCAGCAGTCGCACCGGGAATCAGCCCCAGCATTTT; CDR3aa: CASSRTGNQPQHF
abundance: -; j_gene: TRBJ2-7; v_gene: TRBV11-3; d_gene: TRBD1; CDR3nt: TGTGCCAGCAGCTTTGGCCCGGGACAGGACTACGAGCAGTACTTC; CDR3aa: CASSFGPGQDYEQYF
abundance: -; j_gene: TRBJ2-1; v_gene: TRBV2; d_gene: -; CDR3nt: TGTGCCAGCAGTGCATACAATGAGCAGTTCTTC; CDR3aa: CASSAYNEQFF
abundance: -; j_gene: TRBJ2-5; v_gene: TRBV7-6; d_gene: -; CDR3nt: TGTGCCAGCAGCTTAAATCGGGAGACCCAGTACTTC; CDR3aa: CASSLNRETQYF
abundance: -; j_gene: TRBJ2-5; v_gene: TRBV5-1; d_gene: -; CDR3nt: TGCGCCAGCAGCTTGTGGGGGCCCCCAGAGACCCAGTACTTC; CDR3aa: CASSLWGPPETQYF
abundance: -; j_gene: TRBJ2-1; v_gene: TRBV9; d_gene: TRBD1; CDR3nt: TGTGCCAGCAGCGTAGAGGGACAGGGGTGGAATGAGCAGTTCTTC; CDR3aa: CASSVEGQGWNEQFF
abundance: -; j_gene: TRBJ2-7; v_gene: TRBV19; d_gene: TRBD2; CDR3nt: TGTGCCAGTAGTATAGTTCGGGCTAGCGGGGGGCCGGACAGAACCTACGAGCAGTACTTC; CDR3aa: CASSIVRASGGPDRTYEQYF
abundance: -; j_gene: TRBJ2-2; v_gene: TRBV21-1; d_gene: -; CDR3nt: TGTGCCAGCAGCAAAGGTTCGGGGCTAGCGGGTCCCACCGGGGAGCTGTTTTTT; CDR3aa: CASSKGSGLAGPTGELFF
abundance: -; j_gene: TRBJ2-2; v_gene: TRBV29-1; d_gene: -; CDR3nt: TGCAGCGTTGAGGGGCAGTTCGCCGGGGAGCTGTTTTTT; CDR3aa: CSVEGQFAGELFF
abundance: -; j_gene: TRBJ2-1; v_gene: TRBV18; d_gene: -; CDR3nt: TGTGCCAGCTCACCACTAGCTTCACCGTCCGTAAATGAGCAGTTCTTC; CDR3aa: CASSPLASPSVNEQFF
abundance: once; j_gene: TRBJ2-7; v_gene: TRBV5-1; d_gene: -; CDR3nt: TGCGCCAGCAGCCTACCCCCACAGGGCAGATACGAGCAGTACTTC; CDR3aa: CASSLPPQGRYEQYF
abundance: -; j_gene: TRBJ2-5; v_gene: TRBV2; d_gene: -; CDR3nt: TGTGCCAGCAGAATCAGGGAGACCCAGTACTTC; CDR3aa: CASRIRETQYF
abundance: once; j_gene: TRBJ2-5; v_gene: TRBV5-4; d_gene: -; CDR3nt: TGTGCCAGCAGCTACGGATTGGGCTGGGAGACCCAGTACTTC; CDR3aa: CASSYGLGWETQYF
abundance: once; j_gene: TRBJ2-1; v_gene: TRBV9; d_gene: TRBD1; CDR3nt: TGTGCCAGCAGCGTAGCTCCAGGACAGGGGGTTTACAATGAGCAGTTCTTC; CDR3aa: CASSVAPGQGVYNEQFF
abundance: -; j_gene: TRBJ2-2; v_gene: TRBV7-2; d_gene: -; CDR3nt: TGTGCCAGCAGCTTCGACAGATACACCGGGGAGCTGTTTTTT; CDR3aa: CASSFDRYTGELFF
abundance: -; j_gene: TRBJ1-2; v_gene: TRBV6-1; d_gene: TRBD1; CDR3nt: TGTGCCAGCAGTGAGCCGGGACAGGGGAAATATGGCTACACCTTC; CDR3aa: CASSEPGQGKYGYTF
abundance: -; j_gene: TRBJ2-5; v_gene: TRBV6-1; d_gene: -; CDR3nt: TGTGCCAGCAGTGAAGCTCCTAGTTCTGAGACCCAGTACTTC; CDR3aa: CASSEAPSSETQYF
abundance: -; j_gene: TRBJ2-2; v_gene: TRBV19; d_gene: -; CDR3nt: TGTGCCAGTAGTATAAGAGGAATGAACACCGGGGAGCTGTTTTTT; CDR3aa: CASSIRGMNTGELFF
abundance: once; j_gene: TRBJ2-2; v_gene: TRBV11-3; d_gene: -; CDR3nt: TGTGCCAGCAGCTTAGATTGGGCCAGGGGAAGCACCGGGGAGCTGTTTTTT; CDR3aa: CASSLDWARGSTGELFF
abundance: -; j_gene: TRBJ2-7; v_gene: TRBV3-1/TRBV3-2; d_gene: TRBD2; CDR3nt: TGTGCCAGCAGCCCCTTAGCGGGAGATTACGAGCAGTACTTC; CDR3aa: CASSPLAGDYEQYF
abundance: once; j_gene: TRBJ1-5; v_gene: TRBV29-1; d_gene: -; CDR3nt: TGCAGCGTCGGGGGGCTTAGTACGGATCAGCCCCAGCATTTT; CDR3aa: CSVGGLSTDQPQHF
abundance: -; j_gene: TRBJ2-5; v_gene: TRBV13; d_gene: TRBD2; CDR3nt: TGTGCCAGCAGCTCCCGGGGGGGTCAAGAGACCCAGTACTTC; CDR3aa: CASSSRGGQETQYF
abundance: once; j_gene: TRBJ1-1; v_gene: TRBV10-1; d_gene: -; CDR3nt: TGCGCCAGCAGTGAGTCCGGGATTAACACTGAAGCTTTCTTT; CDR3aa: CASSESGINTEAFF
abundance: -; j_gene: TRBJ2-1; v_gene: TRBV29-1; d_gene: TRBD1; CDR3nt: TGCAGCGTGAAACAGGGGGCCCTTATAAATGAGCAGTTCTTC; CDR3aa: CSVKQGALINEQFF
abundance: -; j_gene: TRBJ2-2; v_gene: TRBV7-2; d_gene: TRBD1; CDR3nt: TGTGCCAGCAGCTTAGAACAGGGGCCCGGGGAGCTGTTTTTT; CDR3aa: CASSLEQGPGELFF
abundance: -; j_gene: TRBJ2-7; v_gene: TRBV28; d_gene: TRBD1; CDR3nt: TGTGCCAGCAGTTTTCCGGGACAGGGCTACGAGCAGTACTTC; CDR3aa: CASSFPGQGYEQYF
abundance: -; j_gene: TRBJ1-1; v_gene: TRBV7-6; d_gene: -; CDR3nt: TGTGCCAGCAGCTTAGGACGGACACCGAACACTGAAGCTTTCTTT; CDR3aa: CASSLGRTPNTEAFF
abundance: -; j_gene: TRBJ2-3; v_gene: TRBV5-1; d_gene: TRBD1; CDR3nt: TGCGCCAGCAGCTGGGACAGCGACACAGATACGCAGTATTTT; CDR3aa: CASSWDSDTDTQYF
abundance: -; j_gene: TRBJ2-3; v_gene: TRBV5-1; d_gene: TRBD2; CDR3nt: TGCGCCAGCAGCGATACTAGCGGGGGCACAGATACGCAGTATTTT; CDR3aa: CASSDTSGGTDTQYF
abundance: -; j_gene: TRBJ2-5; v_gene: TRBV5-1; d_gene: TRBD1; CDR3nt: TGCGCCAGCAGCTTGGACAGGGGTCTACACCAAGAGACCCAGTACTTC; CDR3aa: CASSLDRGLHQETQYF
abundance: -; j_gene: TRBJ2-2; v_gene: TRBV24-1; d_gene: -; CDR3nt: TGTGCCACCAGTGATCCGACAACGAACACCGGGGAGCTGTTTTTT; CDR3aa: CATSDPTTNTGELFF
abundance: -; j_gene: TRBJ1-1; v_gene: TRBV19; d_gene: -; CDR3nt: TGTGCCACCGGTCGGGAGTTATCCACTGAAGCTTTCTTT; CDR3aa: CATGRELSTEAFF
abundance: -; j_gene: TRBJ1-1; v_gene: TRBV5-1; d_gene: TRBD1; CDR3nt: TGCGCCAGCAGCTTAATGACAGGGGTTCGGAGCACTGAAGCTTTCTTT; CDR3aa: CASSLMTGVRSTEAFF
abundance: -; j_gene: TRBJ2-3; v_gene: TRBV6-1; d_gene: TRBD1; CDR3nt: TGTGCCAGCAGTGAAGCGGGAAGGGGGCCAGATACGCAGTATTTT; CDR3aa: CASSEAGRGPDTQYF
abundance: once; j_gene: TRBJ2-2; v_gene: TRBV6-5; d_gene: -; CDR3nt: TGTGCCAGCAATCCGACAGTCGCGAACACCGGGGAGCTGTTTTTT; CDR3aa: CASNPTVANTGELFF
abundance: -; j_gene: TRBJ1-1; v_gene: TRBV14; d_gene: -; CDR3nt: TGTGCCAGCAGCAAGTCCCGAGGCACTGAAGCTTTCTTT; CDR3aa: CASSKSRGTEAFF
abundance: -; j_gene: TRBJ2-7; v_gene: TRBV18; d_gene: -; CDR3nt: TGTGCCAGCTCACTCGATCAGGGATACGAGCAGTACTTC; CDR3aa: CASSLDQGYEQYF
abundance: once; j_gene: TRBJ1-3; v_gene: TRBV9; d_gene: TRBD1; CDR3nt: TGTGCCAGCAGCGTAGACCCGGTCCGGGCAGGGGGCGAAAACACCATATATTTT; CDR3aa: CASSVDPVRAGGENTIYF
abundance: -; j_gene: TRBJ1-2; v_gene: TRBV2; d_gene: -; CDR3nt: TGTGCCAGCAGTCCGGACAGTAACTATGGCTACACCTTC; CDR3aa: CASSPDSNYGYTF